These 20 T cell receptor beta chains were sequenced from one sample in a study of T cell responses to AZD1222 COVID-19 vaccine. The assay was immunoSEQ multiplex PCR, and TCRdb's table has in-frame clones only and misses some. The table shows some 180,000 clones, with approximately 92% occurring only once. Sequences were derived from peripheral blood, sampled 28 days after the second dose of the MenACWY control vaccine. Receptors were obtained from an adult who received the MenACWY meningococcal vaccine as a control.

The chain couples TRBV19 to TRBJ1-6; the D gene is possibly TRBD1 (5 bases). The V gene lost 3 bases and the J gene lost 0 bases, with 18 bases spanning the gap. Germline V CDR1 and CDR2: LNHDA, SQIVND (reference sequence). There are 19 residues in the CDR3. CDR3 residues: CASSMGIGGRSSYNSPLHF. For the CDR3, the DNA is TGTGCCAGTAGTATGGGTATTGGGGGACGGAGCTCCTATAATTCACCCCTCCACTTT.

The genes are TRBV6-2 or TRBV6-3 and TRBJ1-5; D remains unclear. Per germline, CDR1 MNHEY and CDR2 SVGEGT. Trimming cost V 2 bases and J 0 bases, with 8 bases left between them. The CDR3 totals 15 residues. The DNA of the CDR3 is TGTGCCAGCAGTTACATGGCCCATAGCAATCAGCCCCAGCATTTT. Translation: CASSYMAHSNQPQHF.

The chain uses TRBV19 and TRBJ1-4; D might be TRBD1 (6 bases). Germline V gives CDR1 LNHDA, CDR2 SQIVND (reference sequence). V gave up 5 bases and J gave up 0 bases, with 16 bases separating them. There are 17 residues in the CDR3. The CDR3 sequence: CASSSQDSGATNEKLFF. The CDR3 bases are TGTGCCAGTAGTTCTCAGGATTCAGGGGCAACTAATGAAAAACTGTTTTTT. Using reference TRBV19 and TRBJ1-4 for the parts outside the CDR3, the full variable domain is DGGITQSPKYLFRKEGQNVTLSCEQNLNHDAMYWYRQDPGQGLRLIYYSQIVNDFQKGDIAEGYSVSREKKESFPLTVTSAQKNPTAFYLCASSSQDSGATNEKLFFGSGTQLSVL.

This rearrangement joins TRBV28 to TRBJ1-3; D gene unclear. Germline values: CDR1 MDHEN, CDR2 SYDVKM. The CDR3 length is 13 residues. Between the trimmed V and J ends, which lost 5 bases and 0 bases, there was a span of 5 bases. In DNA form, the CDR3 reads TGTGCCAGCAGTCTTAGCTCTGGAAACACCATATATTTT. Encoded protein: CASSLSSGNTIYF.

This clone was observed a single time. CDR3 DNA: TGCAGCGTTGAATCTGAAGGAGCCCTTGGCTACACCTTC. Translating it yields CSVESEGALGYTF. The V gene is TRBV29-1, the J gene TRBJ1-2; D gene unclear. The CDR3 consists of 13 residues. Germline CDR1 and CDR2: SQVTM and ANQGSEA. Between the trimmed V and J ends, which lost 2 bases and 7 bases, there was a span of 14 bases.

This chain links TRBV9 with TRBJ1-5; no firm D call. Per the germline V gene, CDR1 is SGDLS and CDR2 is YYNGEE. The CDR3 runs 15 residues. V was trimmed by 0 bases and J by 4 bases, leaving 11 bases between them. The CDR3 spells CASSVGPEGNQPQHF. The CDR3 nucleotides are TGTGCCAGCAGCGTAGGACCGGAGGGTAATCAGCCCCAGCATTTT.

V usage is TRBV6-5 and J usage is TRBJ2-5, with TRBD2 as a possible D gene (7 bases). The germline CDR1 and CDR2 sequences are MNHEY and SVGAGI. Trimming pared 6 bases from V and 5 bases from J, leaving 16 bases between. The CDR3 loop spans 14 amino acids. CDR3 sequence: CASRMGGGGETQYF. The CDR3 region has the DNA TGTGCCAGCAGAATGGGAGGGGGTGGGGAGACCCAGTACTTC.

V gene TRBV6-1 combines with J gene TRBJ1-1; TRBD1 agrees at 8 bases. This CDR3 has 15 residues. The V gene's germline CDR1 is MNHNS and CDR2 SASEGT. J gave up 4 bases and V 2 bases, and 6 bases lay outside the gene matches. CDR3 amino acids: CASSETAGGLTEAFF. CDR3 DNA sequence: TGTGCCAGCAGTGAAACGGCAGGGGGCCTCACTGAAGCTTTCTTT.

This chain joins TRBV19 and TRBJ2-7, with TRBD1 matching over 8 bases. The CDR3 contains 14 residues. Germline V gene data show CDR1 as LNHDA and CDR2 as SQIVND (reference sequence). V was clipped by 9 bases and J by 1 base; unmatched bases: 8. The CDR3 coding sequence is TGTGCCAGACACCGGGACAGGTCATCCTACGAGCAGTACTTC. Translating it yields CARHRDRSSYEQYF.

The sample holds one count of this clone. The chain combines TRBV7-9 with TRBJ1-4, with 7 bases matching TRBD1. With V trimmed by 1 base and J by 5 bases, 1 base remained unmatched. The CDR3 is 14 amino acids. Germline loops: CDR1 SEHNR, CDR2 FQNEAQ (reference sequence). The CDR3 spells CASSLGRGNEKLFF. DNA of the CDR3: TGTGCCAGCAGCTTAGGCAGGGGGAATGAAAAACTGTTTTTT.

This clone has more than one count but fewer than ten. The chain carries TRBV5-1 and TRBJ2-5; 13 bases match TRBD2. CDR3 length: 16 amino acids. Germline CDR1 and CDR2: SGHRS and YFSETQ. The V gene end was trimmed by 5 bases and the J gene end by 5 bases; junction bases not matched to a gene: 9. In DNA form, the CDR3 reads TGCGCCAGCAGTTCCTCCGGACTAGCGGGGGTGGAGACCCAGTACTTC. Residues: CASSSSGLAGVETQYF.

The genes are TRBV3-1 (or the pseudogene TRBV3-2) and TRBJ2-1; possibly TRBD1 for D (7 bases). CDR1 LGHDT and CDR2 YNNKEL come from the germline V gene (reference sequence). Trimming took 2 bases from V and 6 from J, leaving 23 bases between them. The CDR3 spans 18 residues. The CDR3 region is CASSQPPTLRQGGNEQFF. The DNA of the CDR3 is TGTGCCAGCAGCCAACCGCCAACCCTGAGACAGGGAGGCAATGAGCAGTTCTTC.

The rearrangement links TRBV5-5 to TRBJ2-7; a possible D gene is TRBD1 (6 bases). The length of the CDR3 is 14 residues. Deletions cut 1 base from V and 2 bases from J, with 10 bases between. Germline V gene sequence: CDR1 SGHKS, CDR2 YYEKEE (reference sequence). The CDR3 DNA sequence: TGTGCCAGCAGCTTGCAGCAGGGGCCCTACGAGCAGTACTTC. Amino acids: CASSLQQGPYEQYF.

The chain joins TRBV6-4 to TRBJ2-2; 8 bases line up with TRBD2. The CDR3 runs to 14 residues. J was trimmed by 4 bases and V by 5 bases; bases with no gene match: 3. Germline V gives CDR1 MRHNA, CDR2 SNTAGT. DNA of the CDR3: TGTGCCAGCAGTCTTAGCGGGGTCACCGGGGAGCTGTTTTTT. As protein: CASSLSGVTGELFF.

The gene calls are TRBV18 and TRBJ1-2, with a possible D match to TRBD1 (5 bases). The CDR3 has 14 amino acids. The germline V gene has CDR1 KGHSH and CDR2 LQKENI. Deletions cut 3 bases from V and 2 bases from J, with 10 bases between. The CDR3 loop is CASSPDSGNYGYTF. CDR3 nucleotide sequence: TGTGCCAGCTCACCGGATTCAGGGAACTATGGCTACACCTTC.

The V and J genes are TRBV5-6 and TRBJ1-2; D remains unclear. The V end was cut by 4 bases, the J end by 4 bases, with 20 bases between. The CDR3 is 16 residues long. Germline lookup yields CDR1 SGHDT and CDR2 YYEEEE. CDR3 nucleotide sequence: TGTGCCAGCAGCCGCGTCGATACCCCTTTTTTCTATGGCTACACCTTC. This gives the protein CASSRVDTPFFYGYTF.

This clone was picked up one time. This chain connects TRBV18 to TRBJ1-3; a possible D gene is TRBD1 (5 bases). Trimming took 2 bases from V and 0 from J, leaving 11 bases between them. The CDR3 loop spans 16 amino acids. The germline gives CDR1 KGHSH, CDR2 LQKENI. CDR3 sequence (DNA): TGTGCCAGCTCACCAATGAGCGGGACCTCTGGAAACACCATATATTTT. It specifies CASSPMSGTSGNTIYF.

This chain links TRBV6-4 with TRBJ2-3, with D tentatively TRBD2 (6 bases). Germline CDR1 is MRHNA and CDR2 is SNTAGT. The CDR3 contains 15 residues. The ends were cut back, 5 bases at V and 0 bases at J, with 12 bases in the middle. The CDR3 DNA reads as TGTGCCAGCAGTACACTTAGCGGTAGCACAGATACGCAGTATTTT. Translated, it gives CASSTLSGSTDTQYF.

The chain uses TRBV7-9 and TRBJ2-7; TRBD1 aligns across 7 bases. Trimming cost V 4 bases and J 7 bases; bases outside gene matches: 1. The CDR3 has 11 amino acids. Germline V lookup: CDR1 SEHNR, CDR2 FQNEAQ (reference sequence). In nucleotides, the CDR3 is TGTGCCAGCAGCTCGACAGGGGAGCAGTACTTC. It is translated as CASSSTGEQYF.

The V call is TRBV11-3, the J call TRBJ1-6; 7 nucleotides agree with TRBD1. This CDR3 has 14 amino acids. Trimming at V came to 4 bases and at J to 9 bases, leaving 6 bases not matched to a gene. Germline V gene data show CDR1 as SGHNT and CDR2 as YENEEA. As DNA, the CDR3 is TGTGCCAGCAGCTGGACAGGAGGAGGTTCACCCCTCCACTTT. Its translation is CASSWTGGGSPLHF.